This T cell receptor (beta chain) is drawn from a study of T cells in Graves' hyperthyroidism and ophthalmopathy. Each 10 ml fresh peripheral blood draw supplied the PBMCs. Authors of the study amplified TCR beta CDR3 regions from RNA transcripts. Carried out on the TCR CDR3, a first-round RT-PCR used the HTBI primer set. Using its own MiXCR run on the multiplex PCR reads, TCRdb lists one record per CDR3 protein. The data contain fewer than 400,000 distinct CDR3 sequences, over 11% of them singletons. V lost 1 base, J lost 2 bases, and 10 bases lay in between. The CDR3 covers 15 residues. Germline V gene sequence: CDR1 SNHLY, CDR2 FYNNEI. This clonotype was observed at least ten times.

The chain carries TRBV2 and TRBJ2-3, with D unresolved. Sequencing input: blood. This receptor was obtained from a man aged 45-60 years with Graves' ophthalmopathy. CDR3 amino acids: CASSEGRRFTDTQYF. Written as DNA, the CDR3 is TGTGCCAGCAGTGAAGGCAGGAGATTCACAGATACGCAGTATTTT.